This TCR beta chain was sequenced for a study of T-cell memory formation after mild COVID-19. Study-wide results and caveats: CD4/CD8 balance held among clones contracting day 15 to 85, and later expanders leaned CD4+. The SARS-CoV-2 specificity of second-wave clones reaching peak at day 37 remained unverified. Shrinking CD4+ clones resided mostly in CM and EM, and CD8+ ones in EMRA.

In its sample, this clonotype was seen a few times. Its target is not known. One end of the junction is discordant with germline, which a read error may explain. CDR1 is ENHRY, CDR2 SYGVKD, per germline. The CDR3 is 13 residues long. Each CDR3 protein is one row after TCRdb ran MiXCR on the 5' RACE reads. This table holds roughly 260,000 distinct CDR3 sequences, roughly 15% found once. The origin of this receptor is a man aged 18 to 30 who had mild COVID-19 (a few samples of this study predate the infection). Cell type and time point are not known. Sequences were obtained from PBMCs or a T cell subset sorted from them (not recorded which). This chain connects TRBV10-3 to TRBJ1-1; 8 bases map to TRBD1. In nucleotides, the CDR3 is TGTGCCATCAGTGAACAGGGGGGCACTGAAGTTTTCTTT. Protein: CAISEQGGTEVFF.